This TCR beta chain emerged from a study of blood T cell repertoires in COVID-19. Across the study: Researchers got acute and convalescent COVID-19 samples from the United States, Italy and Spain. Sample material is recorded as cDNA or gDNA derived from T cells, B-cell-depleted T cells, or PBMCs.

This clone was recorded once. Original processing methods: Nucleated cell counts were estimated from reference gene primer amplification. Profiled with immunoSEQ multiplex PCR; TCRdb holds only in-frame clones, not every one. V and J calls and clone size are those listed in that table; D and trimming were worked out from the DNA. The sample has about 140,000 clones; under 90% are singletons. CDR1 is MGHRA, CDR2 YSYEKL, per germline. The CDR3 has 18 residues. The V gene lost 0 bases and the J gene lost 1 base, with 16 bases spanning the gap. The chain is built from TRBV4-1 and TRBJ2-1; the D gene is possibly TRBD1 (5 bases). Sequencing used peripheral blood. The sequence derives from a man between 65 and 85 years old who had recovered from COVID-19. DNA of the CDR3: TGCGCCAGCAGCCAAGAACGTTCTCAGGGATTATCCTACAATGAGCAGTTCTTC. Translating it yields CASSQERSQGLSYNEQFF.